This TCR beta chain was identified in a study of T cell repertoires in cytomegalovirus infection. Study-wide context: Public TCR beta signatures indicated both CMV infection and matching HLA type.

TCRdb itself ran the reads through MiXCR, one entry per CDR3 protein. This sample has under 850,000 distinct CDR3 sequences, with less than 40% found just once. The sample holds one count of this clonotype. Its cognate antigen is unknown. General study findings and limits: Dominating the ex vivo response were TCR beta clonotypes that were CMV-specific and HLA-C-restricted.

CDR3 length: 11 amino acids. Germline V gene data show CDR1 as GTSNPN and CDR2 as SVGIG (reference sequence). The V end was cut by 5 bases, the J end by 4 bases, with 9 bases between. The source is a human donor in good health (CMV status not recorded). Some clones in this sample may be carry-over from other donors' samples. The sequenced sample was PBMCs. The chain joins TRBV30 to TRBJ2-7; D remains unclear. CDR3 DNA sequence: TGTGCCTGGGCCACCGGTTACGAGCAGTACTTC. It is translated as CAWATGYEQYF.